This TCR beta chain derives from a study of T cells in Graves' hyperthyroidism and ophthalmopathy. Study conclusions and caveats: Blood also contained most expanded thyroid clonotypes above 0.001.

The V gene's germline CDR1 is SGHRS and CDR2 YFSETQ. V lost 3 bases to trimming and J lost 3 bases; unmatched junction nucleotides: 9. The CDR3 loop spans 16 amino acids. A note on this clonotype: Antigen specificity is unknown.

From RNA transcripts, TCR beta CDR3 regions were amplified. Carried out on the TCR CDR3, a first-round RT-PCR used the HTBI primer set. Via MiXCR, TCRdb re-called the multiplex PCR reads, giving one row per CDR3 protein. The sample lists 600,000 or so distinct CDR3 sequences, approximately 15% occurring once. The TCR sequence derives from a woman between 45 and 65 years old with Graves' ophthalmopathy. The sample taken for sequencing was blood. The chain joins TRBV5-1 to TRBJ2-1; 7 bases align to TRBD2. This CDR3 is CASSSFGGRDYNEQFF. CDR3 bases: TGCGCCAGCAGCTCCTTCGGCGGGAGAGACTACAATGAGCAGTTCTTC.